This TCR beta chain was obtained from a study of cytomegalovirus exposure and HLA in healthy donors. Study-wide results and limits: An analysis done earlier found most TCR beta V segments productive about 87% or about 30% of the time. Researchers reported that a few CMV-associated chains were confirmed in vitro as CMV antigen-specific.

Healthy donors of bone marrow made up the group. To note about this clone: The antigen is not known.

The CDR3 has 16 residues. V gave up 8 bases and J gave up 2 bases, with 18 bases separating them. Germline values: CDR1 SGHVS, CDR2 FQNEAQ. Primers: 60 Vbeta forward and 13 Jbeta reverse. Repertoires were generated with immunoSEQ multiplex PCR, while TCRdb's copy carries only in-frame clones and drops some. The table lists roughly 100,000 clones. This chain links TRBV7-8 with TRBJ1-4; TRBD1 might be the D (6 bases). The source of this sequence is a woman aged 30 to 39 in good health and CMV-seronegative. The source material was PBMCs. CDR3 DNA: TGTGCCAGCTTACCGAATCTGGGGGCGACTAATGAAAAACTGTTTTTT. This sequence encodes CASLPNLGATNEKLFF.